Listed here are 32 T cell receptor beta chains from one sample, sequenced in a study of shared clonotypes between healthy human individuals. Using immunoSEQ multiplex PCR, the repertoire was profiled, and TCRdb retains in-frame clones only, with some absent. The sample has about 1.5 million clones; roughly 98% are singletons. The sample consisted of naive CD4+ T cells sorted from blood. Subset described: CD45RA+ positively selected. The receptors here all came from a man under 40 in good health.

In DNA form, the CDR3 reads TGTGCCAGCAGCTCGGGGACAGGGGGCTTGTACGAGCAGTACTTC. It translates to CASSSGTGGLYEQYF. The genes are TRBV5-4 and TRBJ2-7; 12 bases are shared with TRBD1. J gave up 4 bases and V 3 bases, and 5 bases lay outside the gene matches. CDR1 and CDR2 (germline): SGHNT, YYREEE (reference sequence). The CDR3 has 15 residues. Using reference TRBV5-4 and TRBJ2-7 for the parts outside the CDR3, the full variable domain is ETGVTQSPTHLIKTRGQQVTLRCSSQSGHNTVSWYQQALGQGPQFIFQYYREEENGRGNFPPRFSGLQFPNYSSELNVNALELDDSALYLCASSSGTGGLYEQYFGPGTRLTVT.

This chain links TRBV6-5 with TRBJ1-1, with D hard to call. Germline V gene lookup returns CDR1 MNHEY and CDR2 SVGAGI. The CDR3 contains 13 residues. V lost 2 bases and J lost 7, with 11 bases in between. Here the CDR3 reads CASSYPGSFEAFF. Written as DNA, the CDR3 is TGTGCCAGCAGTTACCCCGGGTCTTTTGAAGCTTTCTTT.

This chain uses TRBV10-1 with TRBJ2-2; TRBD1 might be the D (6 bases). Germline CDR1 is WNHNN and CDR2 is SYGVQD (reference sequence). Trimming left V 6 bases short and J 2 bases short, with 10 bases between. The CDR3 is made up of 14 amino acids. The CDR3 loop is CASRDRQNTGELFF. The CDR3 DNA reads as TGCGCCAGCAGGGACAGACAAAACACCGGGGAGCTGTTTTTT.

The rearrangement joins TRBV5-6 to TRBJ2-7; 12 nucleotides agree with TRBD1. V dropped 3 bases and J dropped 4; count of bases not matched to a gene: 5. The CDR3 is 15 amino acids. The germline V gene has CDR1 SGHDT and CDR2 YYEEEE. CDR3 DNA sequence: TGTGCCAGCAGCTCCCGGGACAGGGGGCGATACGAGCAGTACTTC. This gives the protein CASSSRDRGRYEQYF.

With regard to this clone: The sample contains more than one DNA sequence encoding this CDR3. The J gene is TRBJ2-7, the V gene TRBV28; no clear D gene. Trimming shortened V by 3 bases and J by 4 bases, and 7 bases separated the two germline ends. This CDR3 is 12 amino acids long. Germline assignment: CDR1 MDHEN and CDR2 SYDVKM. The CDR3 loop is CASSFPFYEQYF. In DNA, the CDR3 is TGTGCCAGCAGTTTCCCCTTTTACGAGCAGTACTTC.

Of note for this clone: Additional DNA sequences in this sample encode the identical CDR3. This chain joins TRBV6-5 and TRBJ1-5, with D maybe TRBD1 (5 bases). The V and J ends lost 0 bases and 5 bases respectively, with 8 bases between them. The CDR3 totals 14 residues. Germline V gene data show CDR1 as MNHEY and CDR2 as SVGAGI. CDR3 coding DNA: TGTGCCAGCAGTTACTCGGGGGGAGATCAGCCCCAGCATTTT. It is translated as CASSYSGGDQPQHF.

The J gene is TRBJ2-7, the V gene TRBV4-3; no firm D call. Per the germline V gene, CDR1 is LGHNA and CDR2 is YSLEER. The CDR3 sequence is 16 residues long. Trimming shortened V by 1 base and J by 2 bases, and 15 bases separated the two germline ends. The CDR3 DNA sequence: TGCGCCAGCAGCCAAGGGGTTGGTACAGTCCCCTACGAGCAGTACTTC. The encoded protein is CASSQGVGTVPYEQYF.

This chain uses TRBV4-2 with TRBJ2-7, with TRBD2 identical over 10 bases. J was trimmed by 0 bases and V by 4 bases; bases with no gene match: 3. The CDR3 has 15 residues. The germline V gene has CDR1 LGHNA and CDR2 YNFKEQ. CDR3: CASSLASGSSYEQYF. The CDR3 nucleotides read TGTGCCAGCAGCCTCGCTAGCGGGAGCTCCTACGAGCAGTACTTC.

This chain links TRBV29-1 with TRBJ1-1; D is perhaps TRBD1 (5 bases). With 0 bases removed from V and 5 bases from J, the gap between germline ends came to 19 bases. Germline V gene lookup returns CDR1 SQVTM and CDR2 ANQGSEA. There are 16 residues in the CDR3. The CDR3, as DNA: TGCAGCGTTGAAGACGTTTTCAGGGACGGGGGGACTGAAGCTTTCTTT. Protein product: CSVEDVFRDGGTEAFF.

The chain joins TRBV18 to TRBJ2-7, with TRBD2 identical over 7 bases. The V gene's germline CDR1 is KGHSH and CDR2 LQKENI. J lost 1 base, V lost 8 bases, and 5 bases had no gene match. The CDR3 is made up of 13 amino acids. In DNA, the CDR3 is TGTGCCAGCGACCGGGGGGAGTCCTACGAGCAGTACTTC. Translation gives CASDRGESYEQYF.

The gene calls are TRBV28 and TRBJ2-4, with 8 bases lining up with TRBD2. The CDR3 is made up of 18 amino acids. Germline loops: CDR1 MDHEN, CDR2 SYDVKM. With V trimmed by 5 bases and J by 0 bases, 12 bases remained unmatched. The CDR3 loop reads CASSPVPAGGLAKNIQYF. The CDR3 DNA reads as TGTGCCAGCAGTCCAGTTCCGGCGGGAGGTCTAGCCAAAAACATTCAGTACTTC.

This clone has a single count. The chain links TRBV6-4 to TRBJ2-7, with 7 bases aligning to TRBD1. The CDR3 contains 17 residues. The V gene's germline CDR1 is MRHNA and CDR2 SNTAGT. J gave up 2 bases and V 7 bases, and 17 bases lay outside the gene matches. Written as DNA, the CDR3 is TGTGCCAGCACCTCCGGGACAGTAGTTCGATCAGCCTACGAGCAGTACTTC. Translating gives CASTSGTVVRSAYEQYF.

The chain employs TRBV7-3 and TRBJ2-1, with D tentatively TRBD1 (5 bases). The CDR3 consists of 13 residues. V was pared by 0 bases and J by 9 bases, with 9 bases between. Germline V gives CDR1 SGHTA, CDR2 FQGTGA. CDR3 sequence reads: CASSLTQGLEQFF. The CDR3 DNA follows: TGTGCCAGCAGCTTAACGCAGGGCCTTGAGCAGTTCTTC.

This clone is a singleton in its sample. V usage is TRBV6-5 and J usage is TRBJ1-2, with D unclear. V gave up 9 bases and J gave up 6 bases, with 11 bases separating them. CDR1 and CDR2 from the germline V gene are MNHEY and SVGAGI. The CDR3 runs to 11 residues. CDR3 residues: CASRRYHGYTF. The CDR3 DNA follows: TGTGCCAGTCGTCGTTATCATGGCTACACCTTC.

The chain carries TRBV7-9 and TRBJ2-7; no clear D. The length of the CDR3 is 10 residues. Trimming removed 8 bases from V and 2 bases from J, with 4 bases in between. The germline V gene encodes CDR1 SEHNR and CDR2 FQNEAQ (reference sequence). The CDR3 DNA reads TGTGCCAGCGGAACCTACGAGCAGTACTTC. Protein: CASGTYEQYF.

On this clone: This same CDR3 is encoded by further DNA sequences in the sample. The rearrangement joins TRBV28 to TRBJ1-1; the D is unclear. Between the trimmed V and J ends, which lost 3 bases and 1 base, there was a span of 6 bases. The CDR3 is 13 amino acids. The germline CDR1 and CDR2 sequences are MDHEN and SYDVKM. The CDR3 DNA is TGTGCCAGCAGTTTGTCGGGGAACACTGAAGCTTTCTTT. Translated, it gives CASSLSGNTEAFF.

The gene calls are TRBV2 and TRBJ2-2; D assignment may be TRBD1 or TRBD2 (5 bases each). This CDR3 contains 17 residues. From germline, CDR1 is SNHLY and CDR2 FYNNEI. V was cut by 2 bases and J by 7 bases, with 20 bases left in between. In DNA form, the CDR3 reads TGTGCCAGCAGTGAATACGTTTTGGGGACCGGCGGCGGGGAGCTGTTTTTT. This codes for CASSEYVLGTGGGELFF.

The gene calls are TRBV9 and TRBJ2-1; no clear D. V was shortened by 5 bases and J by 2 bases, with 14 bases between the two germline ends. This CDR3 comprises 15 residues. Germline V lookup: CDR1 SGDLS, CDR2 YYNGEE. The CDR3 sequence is CASRAGSSPYNEQFF. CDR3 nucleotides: TGTGCCAGCAGAGCCGGGTCCAGTCCCTACAATGAGCAGTTCTTC.

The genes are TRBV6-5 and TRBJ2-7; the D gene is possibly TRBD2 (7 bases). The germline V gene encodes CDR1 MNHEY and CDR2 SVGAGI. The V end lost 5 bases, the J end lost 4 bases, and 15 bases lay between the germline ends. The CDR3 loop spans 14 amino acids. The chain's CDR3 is CASSPFKGGYEQYF. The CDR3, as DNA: TGTGCCAGCAGTCCTTTCAAGGGGGGGTACGAGCAGTACTTC.

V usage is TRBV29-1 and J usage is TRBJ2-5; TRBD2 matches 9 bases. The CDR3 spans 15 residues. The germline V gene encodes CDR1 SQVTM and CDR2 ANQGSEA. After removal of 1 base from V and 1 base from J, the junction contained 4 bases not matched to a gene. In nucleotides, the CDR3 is TGCAGCGTTGAAGCTCTAGCGGGGCCCCAAGAGACCCAGTACTTC. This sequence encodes CSVEALAGPQETQYF.

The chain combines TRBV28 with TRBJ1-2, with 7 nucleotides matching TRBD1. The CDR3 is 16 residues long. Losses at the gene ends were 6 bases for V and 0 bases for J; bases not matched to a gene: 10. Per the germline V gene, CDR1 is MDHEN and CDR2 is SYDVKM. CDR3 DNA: TGTGCCAGCAGCAAGCACAGGGGTCTAACTAACTATGGCTACACCTTC. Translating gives CASSKHRGLTNYGYTF.

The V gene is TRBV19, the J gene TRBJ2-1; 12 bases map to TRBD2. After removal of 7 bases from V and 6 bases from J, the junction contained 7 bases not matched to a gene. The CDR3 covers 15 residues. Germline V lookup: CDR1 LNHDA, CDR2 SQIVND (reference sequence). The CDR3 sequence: CASTQTSGRLNEQFF. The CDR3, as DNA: TGTGCCAGTACCCAGACTAGCGGGAGACTCAATGAGCAGTTCTTC.

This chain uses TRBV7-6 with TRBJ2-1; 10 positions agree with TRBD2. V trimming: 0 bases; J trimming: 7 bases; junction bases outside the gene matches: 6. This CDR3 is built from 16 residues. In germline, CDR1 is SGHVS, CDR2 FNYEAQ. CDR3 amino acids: CASSLAASGSVNEQFF. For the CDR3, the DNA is TGTGCCAGCAGCTTAGCGGCTAGCGGGAGTGTAAATGAGCAGTTCTTC.

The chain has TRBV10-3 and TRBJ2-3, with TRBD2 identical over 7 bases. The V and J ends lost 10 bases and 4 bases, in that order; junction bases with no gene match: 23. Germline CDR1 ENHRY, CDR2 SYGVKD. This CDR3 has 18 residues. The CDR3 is CASGYVSGEGRVADTQYF. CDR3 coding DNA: TGTGCCAGCGGTTATGTGTCGGGGGAGGGCCGTGTAGCAGATACGCAGTATTTT.

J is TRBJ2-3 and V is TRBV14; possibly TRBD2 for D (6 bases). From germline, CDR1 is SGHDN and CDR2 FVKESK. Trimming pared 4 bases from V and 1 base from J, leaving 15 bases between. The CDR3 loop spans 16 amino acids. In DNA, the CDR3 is TGTGCCAGCAGCCCCCGCAGCGGGCTAGGCACAGATACGCAGTATTTT. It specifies CASSPRSGLGTDTQYF.

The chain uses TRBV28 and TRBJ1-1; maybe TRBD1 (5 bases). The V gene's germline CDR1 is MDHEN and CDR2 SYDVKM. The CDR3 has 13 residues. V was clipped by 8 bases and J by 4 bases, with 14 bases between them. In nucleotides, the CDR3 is TGTGCCAGCCCAGGCCAGGGTGGCACTGAAGCTTTCTTT. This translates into CASPGQGGTEAFF.

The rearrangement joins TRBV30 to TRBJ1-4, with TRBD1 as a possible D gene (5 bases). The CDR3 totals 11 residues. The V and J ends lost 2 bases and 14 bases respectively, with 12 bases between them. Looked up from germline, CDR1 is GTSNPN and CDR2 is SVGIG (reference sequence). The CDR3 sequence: CAWSLGADLFF. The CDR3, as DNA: TGTGCCTGGAGTCTCGGGGCTGATCTGTTTTTT.

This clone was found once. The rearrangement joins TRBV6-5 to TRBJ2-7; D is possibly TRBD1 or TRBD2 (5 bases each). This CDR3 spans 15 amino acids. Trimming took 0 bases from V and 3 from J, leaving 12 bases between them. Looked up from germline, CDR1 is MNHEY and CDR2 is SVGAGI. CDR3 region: CASSYSTRGNYEQYF. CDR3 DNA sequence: TGTGCCAGCAGTTACTCTACTAGGGGTAACTACGAGCAGTACTTC.

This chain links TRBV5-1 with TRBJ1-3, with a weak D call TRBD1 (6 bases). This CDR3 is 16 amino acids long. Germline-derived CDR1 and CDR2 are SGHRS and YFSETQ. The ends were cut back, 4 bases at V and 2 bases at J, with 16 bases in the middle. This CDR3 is CASSPPTGIAGNTIYF. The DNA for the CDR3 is TGCGCCAGCAGCCCACCGACAGGTATCGCTGGAAACACCATATATTTT.

This CDR3 reads CSVGIANTGELFF. The CDR3 region has the DNA TGCAGCGTTGGTATAGCGAACACCGGGGAGCTGTTTTTT. This chain connects TRBV29-1 to TRBJ2-2; D is ambiguous. V was shortened by 4 bases and J by 0 bases, with 6 bases between the two germline ends. The CDR3 is 13 amino acids. In germline, CDR1 is SQVTM, CDR2 ANQGSEA.

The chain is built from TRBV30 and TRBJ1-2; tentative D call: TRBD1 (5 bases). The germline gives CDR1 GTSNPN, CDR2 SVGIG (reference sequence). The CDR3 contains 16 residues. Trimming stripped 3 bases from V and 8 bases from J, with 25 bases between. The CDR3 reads CAWRLPGLPFLQGYTF. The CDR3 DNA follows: TGTGCCTGGAGATTACCGGGACTCCCATTTTTGCAAGGCTACACCTTC.

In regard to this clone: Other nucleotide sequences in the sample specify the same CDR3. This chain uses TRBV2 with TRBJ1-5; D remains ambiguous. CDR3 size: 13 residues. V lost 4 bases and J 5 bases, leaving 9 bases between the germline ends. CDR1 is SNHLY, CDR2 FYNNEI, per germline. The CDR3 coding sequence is TGTGCCAGCAGTGGCCGGGGTGATCAGCCCCAGCATTTT. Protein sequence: CASSGRGDQPQHF. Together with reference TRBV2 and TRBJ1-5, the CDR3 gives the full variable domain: EPEVTQTPSHQVTQMGQEVILRCVPISNHLYFYWYRQILGQKVEFLVSFYNNEISEKSEIFDDQFSVERPDGSNFTLKIRSTKLEDSAMYFCASSGRGDQPQHFGDGTRLSIL.